Listed here are 10 T cell receptor beta chains from one sample, sequenced in a study of T cells in Graves' hyperthyroidism and ophthalmopathy. Using RNA transcripts as the source, TCR beta CDR3 regions were amplified. With the HTBI primer set, the TCR CDR3 went through a first round of RT-PCR. TCRdb redid the calling of the multiplex PCR reads with MiXCR, one entry per CDR3 protein. Of roughly 660,000 distinct CDR3 sequences listed, 17% were seen once; the top ten hold 15% to 17%. Sequenced input: blood. These TCRs come from a man in his forties or fifties with Graves' hyperthyroidism.

In this sample, this clonotype turned up once. A much larger clone lies one base from this, so it may be a read error. This chain links TRBV20-1 with TRBJ2-2; D may be TRBD2 (5 bases). There are 13 residues in the CDR3. CDR1 DFQATT and CDR2 SNEGSKA come from the germline V gene (reference sequence). CDR3 bases: TGCAGTGCCCGTGAGCGGAACACCGAGGAGCTGTTTTTT. Its translation is CSARERNTEELFF.

This clonotype was recorded many times. The gene calls are TRBV11-2 and TRBJ2-2; no firm D call. The CDR3 extends over 17 amino acids. The V and J ends lost 0 bases and 1 base respectively, with 12 bases between them. CDR1 is SGHAT and CDR2 is FQNNGV in the germline V gene. CDR3 residues: CASSLEIGLMNTGELFF. In DNA, the CDR3 is TGTGCCAGCAGCTTAGAGATAGGGCTAATGAACACCGGGGAGCTGTTTTTT.

J is TRBJ2-7 and V is TRBV18, with D perhaps TRBD2 (6 bases). Germline V gives CDR1 KGHSH, CDR2 LQKENI. The CDR3 is made up of 15 amino acids. V was cut by 0 bases and J by 3 bases, with 12 bases left in between. The CDR3 sequence is CASSPPRGVGYEQYF. The CDR3 bases are TGTGCCAGCTCACCACCGCGGGGAGTGGGCTACGAGCAGTACTTC.

This clonotype was counted ten times or more. CDR3 sequence: CASSPYGQGGTEAFF. CDR3 sequence (DNA): TGTGCCAGCAGTCCCTACGGACAGGGAGGGACTGAAGCTTTCTTT. The chain has TRBV6-1 and TRBJ1-1; 8 bases agree with TRBD1. Germline V CDR1 and CDR2: MNHNS, SASEGT. V gave up 5 bases and J gave up 5 bases; unmatched junction bases: 10. The CDR3 loop spans 15 amino acids.

This clonotype occurred a few times. The chain employs TRBV18 and TRBJ2-7; TRBD1 matches 8 bases. CDR3 size: 15 residues. The germline V gene encodes CDR1 KGHSH and CDR2 LQKENI. J was trimmed by 0 bases and V by 4 bases; bases with no gene match: 5. CDR3 bases: TGTGCCAGCTCACTGGGACAGGCTATCTCCTACGAGCAGTACTTC. The encoded protein is CASSLGQAISYEQYF.

This sequence joins TRBV10-3 and TRBJ2-7; TRBD1 aligns across 9 bases. V shed 8 bases and J 3 bases; nucleotides not matched to a gene: 5. The CDR3 runs to 13 residues. The germline V gene encodes CDR1 ENHRY and CDR2 SYGVKD. CDR3: CAIGGQGFYEQYF. The CDR3 nucleotides are TGTGCCATCGGCGGACAGGGGTTCTACGAGCAGTACTTC.

The chain carries TRBV6-1 and TRBJ2-5; 12 positions agree with TRBD2. V trimming: 7 bases; J trimming: 4 bases; junction bases outside the gene matches: 10. Per germline, CDR1 MNHNS and CDR2 SASEGT. The CDR3 spans 16 residues. CDR3: CASTLTTSGRVETQYF. CDR3 sequence (DNA): TGTGCCAGCACCCTCACGACTAGCGGGAGAGTAGAGACCCAGTACTTC.

The rearrangement uses TRBV27 and TRBJ2-2; perhaps TRBD1 as D (6 bases). The CDR3 contains 13 residues. Germline CDR1 reads MNHEY; CDR2 reads SMNVEV (reference sequence). V was clipped by 10 bases and J by 2 bases, with 11 bases between them. CDR3 in DNA: TGTGCCACCAGACAGGACAACACCGGGGAGCTGTTTTTT. Amino acids: CATRQDNTGELFF.

This clonotype occurred a few times. V and J are TRBV29-1 and TRBJ1-2, with D perhaps TRBD1 (5 bases). The V end lost 6 bases, the J end lost 4 bases, and 18 bases lay between the germline ends. The CDR3 runs to 14 residues. The germline gives CDR1 SQVTM, CDR2 ANQGSEA. CDR3 loop: CSVLTDTPFYGYTF. CDR3 nucleotides: TGCAGCGTACTGACAGACACCCCGTTCTATGGCTACACCTTC.

This clonotype was observed many times. This chain joins TRBV5-1 and TRBJ2-5; D gene uncertain. The length of the CDR3 is 15 residues. CDR1 is SGHRS and CDR2 is YFSETQ in the germline V gene. V lost 1 base and J 2 bases, leaving 12 bases between the germline ends. CDR3 coding DNA: TGCGCCAGCAGCTTGTCTGGCAGTGTGCAAGAGACCCAGTACTTC. It yields the protein CASSLSGSVQETQYF.